This is a list of T cell receptor beta chains from one sample in a study of response to subunit inactivated influenza vaccine. Each CDR3 protein is one row after TCRdb ran MiXCR on the RT-PCR reads. The sample shows under 750,000 distinct CDR3 sequences, about 11% of them seen only once. Material: PBMCs from blood, obtained on the day of vaccination. The receptors stem from a man aged 45 to 65 who received an inactivated influenza vaccine. Each CDR3 is given with its conserved first and last residue. D genes are given only for firm matches. Clone size, where shown, is once, few, many, or a class for clones that have expanded.

d_gene: TRBD2; abundance: -; j_gene: TRBJ2-3; v_gene: TRBV27; CDR3aa: CASSSTPGTKWTYTQYF; CDR3nt: TGTGCCAGCAGTTCAACTCCCGGGACTAAGTGGACCTATACGCAGTATTTT
d_gene: -; abundance: few; j_gene: TRBJ2-7; v_gene: TRBV5-5; CDR3aa: CASSTEGYEQYF; CDR3nt: TGTGCCAGCAGCACCGAAGGTTACGAGCAGTACTTC
d_gene: -; abundance: few; j_gene: TRBJ2-7; v_gene: TRBV6-6; CDR3aa: CASKSGSYEQYF; CDR3nt: TGTGCCAGCAAGTCGGGGTCCTACGAGCAGTACTTC
d_gene: TRBD2; abundance: -; j_gene: TRBJ2-5; v_gene: TRBV3-1; CDR3aa: CASSQDPGGPETQYF; CDR3nt: TGTGCCAGCAGCCAAGATCCGGGGGGGCCGGAGACCCAGTACTTC
d_gene: -; abundance: few; j_gene: TRBJ1-2; v_gene: TRBV7-9; CDR3aa: CASSLKGLHGYTF; CDR3nt: TGTGCCAGCAGCTTAAAGGGTTTGCATGGCTACACCTTC
d_gene: -; abundance: -; j_gene: TRBJ2-7; v_gene: TRBV7-9; CDR3aa: CASSLVPNLYEQYF; CDR3nt: TGTGCCAGCAGCTTAGTACCGAACCTCTACGAGCAGTACTTC
d_gene: -; abundance: -; j_gene: TRBJ1-5; v_gene: TRBV12-3/TRBV12-4; CDR3aa: CASSFAGGNQPQHF; CDR3nt: TGTGCCAGCAGTTTCGCAGGGGGCAATCAGCCCCAGCATTTT
d_gene: -; abundance: -; j_gene: TRBJ2-5; v_gene: TRBV28; CDR3aa: CASTSPAFQETQYF; CDR3nt: TGTGCCAGCACCTCCCCGGCCTTCCAAGAGACCCAGTACTTC
d_gene: -; abundance: -; j_gene: TRBJ2-3; v_gene: TRBV20-1; CDR3aa: CSASRGGGTDTQYF; CDR3nt: TGCAGTGCTAGTAGGGGCGGGGGCACAGATACGCAGTATTTT
d_gene: TRBD2; abundance: -; j_gene: TRBJ2-5; v_gene: TRBV27; CDR3aa: CASSKYSGREEETQYF; CDR3nt: TGTGCCAGCAGTAAATATAGCGGGAGGGAGGAAGAGACCCAGTACTTC
d_gene: TRBD1; abundance: -; j_gene: TRBJ2-7; v_gene: TRBV11-2; CDR3aa: CASSSVGTGSSYEQYF; CDR3nt: TGTGCCAGCAGCTCGGTAGGGACAGGGTCCTCCTACGAGCAGTACTTC
d_gene: TRBD2; abundance: -; j_gene: TRBJ2-7; v_gene: TRBV7-9; CDR3aa: CASSVGTSAEQYF; CDR3nt: TGTGCCAGCAGCGTCGGGACTAGCGCCGAGCAGTACTTC
d_gene: -; abundance: many; j_gene: TRBJ2-1; v_gene: TRBV7-9; CDR3aa: CASSPIGLTLRYNEQFF; CDR3nt: TGTGCCAGCAGCCCTATCGGGCTCACACTCCGATACAATGAGCAGTTCTTC
d_gene: TRBD1; abundance: many; j_gene: TRBJ1-1; v_gene: TRBV27; CDR3aa: CASSPHRGGNTEAFF; CDR3nt: TGTGCCAGCAGTCCTCACAGGGGGGGGAACACTGAAGCTTTCTTT
d_gene: -; abundance: many; j_gene: TRBJ2-1; v_gene: TRBV29-1; CDR3aa: CSVEITIEQFF; CDR3nt: TGCAGCGTTGAAATTACGATTGAGCAGTTCTTC
d_gene: TRBD2; abundance: many; j_gene: TRBJ2-1; v_gene: TRBV7-6; CDR3aa: CASSLVGGLAGNNEQFF; CDR3nt: TGTGCCAGCAGCTTAGTGGGTGGACTAGCGGGGAACAATGAGCAGTTCTTC
d_gene: -; abundance: -; j_gene: TRBJ2-7; v_gene: TRBV12-3/TRBV12-4; CDR3aa: CASRHNRNSYEQYF; CDR3nt: TGTGCCAGCAGGCATAACAGGAACTCCTACGAGCAGTACTTC
d_gene: -; abundance: -; j_gene: TRBJ2-5; v_gene: TRBV5-1; CDR3aa: CASSLGRPQETQYF; CDR3nt: TGCGCCAGCAGCTTAGGCAGACCCCAAGAGACCCAGTACTTC